This T cell receptor (beta chain) was observed in a study of blood T cell repertoires in COVID-19. Looking at the study overall: Acute and convalescent COVID-19 specimens originated in the United States, Italy and Spain. Nucleic acid was either cDNA or gDNA, and it came from T cells, B-cell-depleted T cells, or PBMCs.

In the source study's methods: Estimation of nucleated cell counts relied on the amplification of reference gene primers. Data came from immunoSEQ multiplex PCR; TCRdb stores just in-frame clones and leaves some out. From that table come the V and J calls and clone size; the DNA was used to work out D and trimming. The top ten hold roughly 8.6% of the sample, which has around 130,000 clones, approximately 71% seen once. The germline V gene has CDR1 MGHDK and CDR2 SYGVNS. V lost 1 base and J 3 bases, leaving 9 bases between the germline ends. There are 14 residues in the CDR3. This sequence was found in a human donor in a cohort sampled during active COVID-19. The sample was peripheral blood. The chain uses TRBV25-1 and TRBJ1-1, with no clear D. CDR3 in DNA: TGTGCCAGCAGTGAATCGGGGAGGGACACTGAAGCTTTCTTT. Residues: CASSESGRDTEAFF.